This is a list of T cell receptor beta chains from one sample in a study of cytomegalovirus exposure and HLA in healthy donors. The method was immunoSEQ multiplex PCR; TCRdb's version includes in-frame clones alone and lacks a portion of them. In the table there are 100,000 to 150,000 clones, roughly 80% of which are singletons. The sequenced sample consisted of PBMCs. Receptors originate from a man aged 30-40 years in good health and CMV-seropositive. Both conserved end residues are part of each CDR3. The D gene is left open where the match is weak. The listing skips clone size in some rows; elsewhere it reads once, few, many or a size class.

cdr3_length j_call clone_size v_call d_call cdr3_nt cdr3_aa
17 TRBJ2-5 NA TRBV5-8 TRBD2 TGTGCCAGCAGCTGGGGGCTCTCGGCGGGAGGGGAAGAGACCCAGTACTTC CASSWGLSAGGEETQYF
16 TRBJ2-1 once TRBV5-1 NA TGCGCCAGCAGCTTGGACGGCCCTCGGACTTACAATGAGCAGTTCTTC CASSLDGPRTYNEQFF
14 TRBJ2-7 few TRBV11-2 TRBD2 TGTGCCAGCAGTCAAGCGGGAGTCACTAACGAGCAGTACTTC CASSQAGVTNEQYF
12 TRBJ2-7 NA TRBV7-2 NA TGTGCCAGCAGCTTAGGCGCCTACGAGCAGTACTTC CASSLGAYEQYF
14 TRBJ2-7 NA TRBV5-4 NA TGTGCCAGCAGCCCTCCGCAGGGTCCCTACGAGCAGTACTTC CASSPPQGPYEQYF
13 TRBJ2-1 few TRBV2 NA TGTGCCGGCCGAACTAGCAGTTACAATGAGCAGTTCTTC CAGRTSSYNEQFF
16 TRBJ2-7 NA TRBV7-2 TRBD2 TGTGCCAGCACTCAAGGGACGGGAGGGTTGTCCTACGAGCAGTACTTC CASTQGTGGLSYEQYF
17 TRBJ2-5 NA TRBV4-1 TRBD2 TGCGCCAGCAGCCAAGTGGGGAGGCTAGCGGGACGAGAGACCCAGTACTTC CASSQVGRLAGRETQYF
15 TRBJ1-4 NA TRBV5-4 TRBD1 TGTGCCAGCAGCTTGGGGGGCAGGGGGAATGAAAAACTGTTTTTT CASSLGGRGNEKLFF
15 TRBJ2-7 NA TRBV7-9 TRBD2 TGTGCCAGCAGCGGGGGACTAGCGGGGAGCTACGAGCAGTACTTC CASSGGLAGSYEQYF
16 TRBJ1-3 NA TRBV4-2 NA TGTGCCAGCAGCTCTTCTTTACGTAGCTCTGGAAACACCATATATTTT CASSSSLRSSGNTIYF
12 TRBJ2-4 NA TRBV10-3 NA TGTGCCACCCAAGCCGACGGAGACATTCAGTACTTC CATQADGDIQYF
16 TRBJ1-5 few TRBV4-2 NA TGTGCCAGCAGCCAAGATCGATATGGGGGGGGCAAGCTCCAGCATTTT CASSQDRYGGGKLQHF
14 TRBJ1-1 once TRBV4-2 NA TGTGCCAGCAGCCAAGAACTTTCCGGTACTGAAGCTTTCTTT CASSQELSGTEAFF
14 TRBJ2-2 NA TRBV6-1 NA TGTGCCAGCAGTGCCAGGGCGAGCACCGGGGAGCTGTTTTTT CASSARASTGELFF
14 TRBJ1-1 NA TRBV6-6 TRBD1 TGTGCCAGCAGCCAACAGGGGGCGGTCACTGAAGCTTTCTTT CASSQQGAVTEAFF
16 TRBJ2-6 NA TRBV27 NA TGTGCCAGCAGTTTATGGTCGGAGTCTGGGGCCAACGTCCTGACTTTC CASSLWSESGANVLTF
13 TRBJ2-5 NA TRBV7-7 NA TGTGCTAGCAGCTCAACTACTCAAGAGACCCAGTACTTC CASSSTTQETQYF
15 TRBJ2-2 NA TRBV6-5 TRBD2 TGTGCCAGCACTAAGTGGGAGGGTGGGACCGGGGAGCTGTTTTTT CASTKWEGGTGELFF
15 TRBJ2-5 NA TRBV27 NA TGTGCCAGCAGCTTACGTTCCTTGGGTGGAGGGCCCCAGTACTTC CASSLRSLGGGPQYF
14 TRBJ2-1 NA TRBV14 TRBD2 TGTGCCAGCAGCCATGCGGGAGCAGCAAATGAGCAGTTCTTC CASSHAGAANEQFF
15 TRBJ2-1 NA TRBV9 TRBD1 TGTGCCAGCAGCCCTAGGGACAGGACCTACAATGAGCAGTTCTTC CASSPRDRTYNEQFF
15 TRBJ1-1 few TRBV5-6 NA TGTGCCAGCAGCTTGGACAGCCGGAGGGCCACTGAAGCTTTCTTT CASSLDSRRATEAFF
14 TRBJ1-2 NA TRBV5-4 NA TGTGCCAGCAGCTTACAGGGCCCCAACTATGGCTACACCTTC CASSLQGPNYGYTF
15 TRBJ2-3 NA TRBV9 TRBD1 TGTGCCAGCAGCTCTTCCGGGACAGGGTTAGATACGCAGTATTTT CASSSSGTGLDTQYF
15 TRBJ1-1 NA TRBV10-3 NA TGTGCCATCAGTGAGTCTCCGCCCGGGGGGACTGAAGCTTTCTTT CAISESPPGGTEAFF
14 TRBJ2-5 NA TRBV9 TRBD2 TGTGCCAGCAGCCCCCGGGCCAGCGGGGACACCCAGTACTTC CASSPRASGDTQYF
15 TRBJ2-1 NA TRBV9 TRBD2 TGTGCCAGCAGCGTATTGGCGGGAGGGCCCAATGAGCAGTTCTTC CASSVLAGGPNEQFF
15 TRBJ2-1 NA TRBV30 TRBD2 TGTGCCTGGAGTGTCTCTAGCGGGAGGCGGAATGAGCAGTTCTTC CAWSVSSGRRNEQFF
14 TRBJ2-7 NA TRBV28 NA TGTGCCAGCAGTGCACAGGGTCTTGGCTACGAGCAGTACTTC CASSAQGLGYEQYF
16 TRBJ2-3 few TRBV14 TRBD2 TGTGCCAGCAGCCACGGACTAGCGGGAAGCACAGATACGCAGTATTTT CASSHGLAGSTDTQYF
17 TRBJ1-2 NA TRBV5-5 NA TGTGCCAGCAGCTCTGTAGCTACACAGGGTACTAACTATGGCTACACCTTC CASSSVATQGTNYGYTF
15 TRBJ2-7 NA TRBV4-1 TRBD2 TGCGCCAGCAGCCAAGAAACTAGCGGGAGGTACGAGCAGTACTTC CASSQETSGRYEQYF
14 TRBJ2-1 NA TRBV7-8 NA TGTGCCAGCAGCCCGACAGCGTCCCACAATGAGCAGTTCTTC CASSPTASHNEQFF
13 TRBJ1-1 NA TRBV10-1 NA TGCGCCAGCAGTCTTTACACGAACACTGAAGCTTTCTTT CASSLYTNTEAFF
15 TRBJ1-1 NA TRBV2 NA TGTGCCAGCACCGACAGCTACAGCCCGAACACTGAAGCTTTCTTT CASTDSYSPNTEAFF
17 TRBJ2-5 NA TRBV5-1 TRBD1 TGCGCCAGCAGCTTCGCCGGGGACAGACACAGGCAAGAGACCCAGTACTTC CASSFAGDRHRQETQYF
15 TRBJ1-3 once TRBV7-2 TRBD1 TGTGCCAGCAGCTTAGTGGGACAGTTTGGAAACACCATATATTTT CASSLVGQFGNTIYF
14 TRBJ1-1 few TRBV15 NA TGTGCCACCAGCAGCACAGGGTTTGCCACTGAAGCTTTCTTT CATSSTGFATEAFF
17 TRBJ1-5 NA TRBV4-2 NA TGTGCCAGCAGCCAAGCGGCGACAGGTCATAGCAATCAGCCCCAGCATTTT CASSQAATGHSNQPQHF
15 TRBJ2-1 NA TRBV7-3 TRBD1 TGTGCCAGCAGCTTACAAGGACTCAGGGGGAATGAGCAGTTCTTC CASSLQGLRGNEQFF
13 TRBJ1-1 NA TRBV5-1 NA TGCGCCAGCAGCTTGTTTAGGCCGGAGGAGTGTGTCTTT CASSLFRPEECVF
15 TRBJ1-3 NA TRBV7-9 NA TGTGCCAGCAGAAACCGGAGAAGCTCTGGAAACACCATATATTTT CASRNRRSSGNTIYF
13 TRBJ2-2 NA TRBV27 NA TGTGCCAGCAGTCCATCAATCACCGGGGAGCTGTTTTTT CASSPSITGELFF
15 TRBJ2-7 few TRBV6-1 TRBD2 TGTGCCAGCAGTGAAGGAGGCGGGAGGGCCTACGAGCAGTACTTC CASSEGGGRAYEQYF
14 TRBJ2-2 NA TRBV7-7 TRBD1 TGTGCTAGCAGCCCCGACAGGGGTACCGGGGAGCTGTTTTTT CASSPDRGTGELFF